This TCR beta chain was profiled in a study of OX40 agonist ivuxolimab in advanced cancers. Study-level background: Patients were given ivuxolimab, an antibody that agonizes OX40 (CD134). Patients received intravenous ivuxolimab every 2 weeks at 0.01 to 10 mg/kg. Findings and limits, study-wide: At doses 0.1 to 3.0 mg/kg, CD4+ and CD8+ clones expanded.

Using immunoSEQ multiplex PCR, the repertoire was profiled, and TCRdb retains in-frame clones only, with some absent. Of around 18,000 clones detected, roughly 71% appear once; the ten largest clones hold approximately 19%. To note about this clone: As yet, its antigen is unknown.

With V trimmed by 2 bases and J by 4 bases, 4 bases remained unmatched. Germline V gene lookup returns CDR1 SGHRS and CDR2 YFSETQ. The length of the CDR3 is 15 residues. Sequenced here: CD4+ or CD8+ T cells sorted from blood, sampled in a trial of the OX40 agonist ivuxolimab. The chain has TRBV5-1 and TRBJ2-1; 9 nucleotides agree with TRBD2. This receptor was identified in an adult with an advanced solid tumor such as melanoma, head and neck, liver or kidney cancer. The CDR3 bases are TGCGCCAGCAGCTTAAGACTAGCGGTTTACAATGAGCAGTTCTTC. It encodes CASSLRLAVYNEQFF.